Listed here are 16 T cell receptor beta chains from one sample, sequenced in a study of blood T cell repertoires in COVID-19. This table comes from immunoSEQ multiplex PCR, and its TCRdb copy is limited to in-frame clones, with some not included. The table includes 200,000 to 300,000 clones, more than 65% detected once. Sample: peripheral blood. These receptors were taken from a man aged 35 to 55 who had recovered from COVID-19.

The genes are TRBV15 and TRBJ1-1; a possible D gene is TRBD1 (5 bases). This CDR3 region has 17 residues. Germline V CDR1 and CDR2: LNHNV, YYDKDF (reference sequence). Trimming removed 1 base from V and 1 base from J, with 16 bases in between. The CDR3 loop reads CATSRGPLQEGNTEAFF. The CDR3 bases are TGTGCCACCAGCAGAGGACCCTTACAGGAAGGGAACACTGAAGCTTTCTTT.

The rearrangement joins TRBV14 to TRBJ1-2; D not resolved. The CDR3 is 13 residues long. Germline CDR1 SGHDN, CDR2 FVKESK. V was pared by 0 bases and J by 1 base, with 3 bases between. This chain's CDR3 is CASSQDINYGYTF. DNA for the CDR3: TGTGCCAGCAGCCAAGATATTAACTATGGCTACACCTTC.

The rearrangement links TRBV6-2 or TRBV6-3 to TRBJ1-5; no clear D gene. Germline V CDR1 and CDR2: MNHEY, SVGEGT. The CDR3 length is 16 residues. V lost 0 bases and J lost 2, with 11 bases in between. As DNA, the CDR3 is TGTGCCAGCAGTTACTCTTCGGAGGTCGGCAATCAGCCCCAGCATTTT. Translating it yields CASSYSSEVGNQPQHF.

This chain links TRBV6-5 with TRBJ1-4, with D possibly matching TRBD1 (5 bases). V shed 4 bases and J shed 8 bases, with 11 bases lying between them. This CDR3 comprises 13 residues. The germline V gene encodes CDR1 MNHEY and CDR2 SVGAGI. The CDR3 spells CASSLAGREKLFF. In DNA, the CDR3 is TGTGCCAGCAGTTTGGCAGGGAGGGAAAAACTGTTTTTT.

This clone showed up just once. This chain links TRBV13 with TRBJ1-3, with 7 bases identical to TRBD1. Germline CDR1 is PRHDT and CDR2 is FYEKMQ (reference sequence). V shed 5 bases, J shed 1 base, and the junction held 5 bases outside the gene matches. The CDR3 runs to 15 residues. The CDR3 DNA reads as TGTGCCAGCAGCACCCGCAGGGGGTCTGGAAACACCATATATTTT. Translated: CASSTRRGSGNTIYF.

V is TRBV4-1 and J is TRBJ1-6, with 7 bases fitting TRBD1. The junction had 11 bases not matched to a gene; V was cut back by 0 bases and J by 6 bases. This CDR3 has 18 amino acids. Germline CDR1 MGHRA, CDR2 YSYEKL. The CDR3 protein is CASSQDGYRGYGNSPLHF. The CDR3 region has the DNA TGCGCCAGCAGCCAAGATGGGTACAGGGGTTATGGTAATTCACCCCTCCACTTT.

The count of this clone is one. The genes are TRBV6-6 and TRBJ2-1; D possibly corresponds to TRBD2 (5 bases). Germline assignment: CDR1 MNHNY and CDR2 SVGAGI (reference sequence). The CDR3 totals 12 residues. Trimming shortened V by 6 bases and J by 5 bases, and 8 bases separated the two germline ends. The CDR3 bases are TGTGCCAGCAGCCCCGGGGACAATGAGCAGTTCTTC. Protein product: CASSPGDNEQFF.

The J gene is TRBJ2-3, the V gene TRBV9; 12 bases agree with TRBD2. CDR3 length: 17 residues. Germline V gene sequence: CDR1 SGDLS, CDR2 YYNGEE. Germline trimming cut 0 bases from V and 3 bases from J; bases unmatched to any gene: 5. The CDR3 bases are TGTGCCAGCAGCGTAGATGAGCTAGCGGGGGGGACAGATACGCAGTATTTT. It encodes CASSVDELAGGTDTQYF.

V usage is TRBV5-4 and J usage is TRBJ2-3; TRBD2 is a possible D gene (5 bases). There are 13 residues in the CDR3. Germline V gene sequence: CDR1 SGHNT, CDR2 YYREEE (reference sequence). V was shortened by 7 bases and J by 6 bases, with 15 bases between the two germline ends. This CDR3 is CASFRRGSDTQYF. CDR3 bases: TGTGCCAGCTTCCGAAGAGGGTCCGATACGCAGTATTTT.

The chain is built from TRBV13 and TRBJ2-3; 10 nucleotides match TRBD2. The germline V gene encodes CDR1 PRHDT and CDR2 FYEKMQ (reference sequence). This CDR3 region has 16 residues. The V segment lost 6 bases and the J segment 3 bases; nucleotides outside the gene matches: 9. The chain's CDR3 is CASSKKAGGRTDTQYF. The DNA for the CDR3 is TGTGCCAGCAGTAAAAAAGCGGGAGGGAGGACAGATACGCAGTATTTT. Using reference TRBV13 and TRBJ2-3 for the parts outside the CDR3, the full variable domain is AAGVIQSPRHLIKEKRETATLKCYPIPRHDTVYWYQQGPGQDPQFLISFYEKMQSDKGSIPDRFSAQQFSDYHSELNMSSLELGDSALYFCASSKKAGGRTDTQYFGPGTRLTVL.

V usage is TRBV10-2 and J usage is TRBJ2-1, with D tentatively TRBD2 (6 bases). This CDR3 comprises 17 residues. V dropped 6 bases and J dropped 7 bases, with 25 bases sitting between them. Germline loops: CDR1 WSHSY, CDR2 SAAADI. In DNA form, the CDR3 reads TGCGCCAGCAGGGCCTGGTGGGGACGGGAGATGAAGAATGAGCAGTTCTTC. It is translated as CASRAWWGREMKNEQFF.

The V and J genes are TRBV27 and TRBJ2-7; 8 bases agree with TRBD1. The CDR3 loop spans 12 amino acids. V lost 2 bases and J lost 12; bases outside the gene matches: 6. In germline, CDR1 is MNHEY, CDR2 SMNVEV (reference sequence). CDR3 loop: CASSLPTGAMYF. The CDR3 nucleotides read TGTGCCAGCAGTTTACCGACAGGGGCGATGTACTTC.

The chain is built from TRBV7-2 and TRBJ2-7, with a weak D call TRBD2 (5 bases). This CDR3 contains 12 residues. Trimming removed 5 bases at V and 5 bases at J, with 10 bases between. Germline CDR1 reads SGHTA; CDR2 reads FQGNSA. CDR3 in DNA: TGTGCCAGCAGCCCCGTCGGGGACGAGCAGTACTTC. Translated, it gives CASSPVGDEQYF.

The chain uses TRBV29-1 and TRBJ1-2, with D uncertain. The length of the CDR3 is 15 residues. Germline V gene lookup returns CDR1 SQVTM and CDR2 ANQGSEA. V was trimmed by 7 bases and J by 8 bases, leaving 26 bases between them. The CDR3, as DNA: TGCAGCGGCCTACCCTTCGACCGGCCAAACGGGGGCTACACCTTC. Amino acids: CSGLPFDRPNGGYTF.

The gene calls are TRBV14 and TRBJ2-7; D possibly corresponds to TRBD2 (5 bases). The CDR3 consists of 14 residues. V lost 2 bases, J lost 3 bases, and 11 bases lay in between. Germline lookup yields CDR1 SGHDN and CDR2 FVKESK. CDR3 in DNA: TGTGCCAGCAGCCAATTCGTCGGGGACTACGAGCAGTACTTC. This sequence encodes CASSQFVGDYEQYF.

The chain carries TRBV11-3 and TRBJ2-3; the D gene is possibly TRBD2 (5 bases). Trimming stripped 5 bases from V and 6 bases from J, with 15 bases between. The CDR3 is made up of 14 amino acids. Germline V gene sequence: CDR1 SGHNT, CDR2 YENEEA. This chain's CDR3 is CASSRTEASDTQYF. The CDR3, as DNA: TGTGCCAGCAGCCGTACGGAGGCTTCGGATACGCAGTATTTT.